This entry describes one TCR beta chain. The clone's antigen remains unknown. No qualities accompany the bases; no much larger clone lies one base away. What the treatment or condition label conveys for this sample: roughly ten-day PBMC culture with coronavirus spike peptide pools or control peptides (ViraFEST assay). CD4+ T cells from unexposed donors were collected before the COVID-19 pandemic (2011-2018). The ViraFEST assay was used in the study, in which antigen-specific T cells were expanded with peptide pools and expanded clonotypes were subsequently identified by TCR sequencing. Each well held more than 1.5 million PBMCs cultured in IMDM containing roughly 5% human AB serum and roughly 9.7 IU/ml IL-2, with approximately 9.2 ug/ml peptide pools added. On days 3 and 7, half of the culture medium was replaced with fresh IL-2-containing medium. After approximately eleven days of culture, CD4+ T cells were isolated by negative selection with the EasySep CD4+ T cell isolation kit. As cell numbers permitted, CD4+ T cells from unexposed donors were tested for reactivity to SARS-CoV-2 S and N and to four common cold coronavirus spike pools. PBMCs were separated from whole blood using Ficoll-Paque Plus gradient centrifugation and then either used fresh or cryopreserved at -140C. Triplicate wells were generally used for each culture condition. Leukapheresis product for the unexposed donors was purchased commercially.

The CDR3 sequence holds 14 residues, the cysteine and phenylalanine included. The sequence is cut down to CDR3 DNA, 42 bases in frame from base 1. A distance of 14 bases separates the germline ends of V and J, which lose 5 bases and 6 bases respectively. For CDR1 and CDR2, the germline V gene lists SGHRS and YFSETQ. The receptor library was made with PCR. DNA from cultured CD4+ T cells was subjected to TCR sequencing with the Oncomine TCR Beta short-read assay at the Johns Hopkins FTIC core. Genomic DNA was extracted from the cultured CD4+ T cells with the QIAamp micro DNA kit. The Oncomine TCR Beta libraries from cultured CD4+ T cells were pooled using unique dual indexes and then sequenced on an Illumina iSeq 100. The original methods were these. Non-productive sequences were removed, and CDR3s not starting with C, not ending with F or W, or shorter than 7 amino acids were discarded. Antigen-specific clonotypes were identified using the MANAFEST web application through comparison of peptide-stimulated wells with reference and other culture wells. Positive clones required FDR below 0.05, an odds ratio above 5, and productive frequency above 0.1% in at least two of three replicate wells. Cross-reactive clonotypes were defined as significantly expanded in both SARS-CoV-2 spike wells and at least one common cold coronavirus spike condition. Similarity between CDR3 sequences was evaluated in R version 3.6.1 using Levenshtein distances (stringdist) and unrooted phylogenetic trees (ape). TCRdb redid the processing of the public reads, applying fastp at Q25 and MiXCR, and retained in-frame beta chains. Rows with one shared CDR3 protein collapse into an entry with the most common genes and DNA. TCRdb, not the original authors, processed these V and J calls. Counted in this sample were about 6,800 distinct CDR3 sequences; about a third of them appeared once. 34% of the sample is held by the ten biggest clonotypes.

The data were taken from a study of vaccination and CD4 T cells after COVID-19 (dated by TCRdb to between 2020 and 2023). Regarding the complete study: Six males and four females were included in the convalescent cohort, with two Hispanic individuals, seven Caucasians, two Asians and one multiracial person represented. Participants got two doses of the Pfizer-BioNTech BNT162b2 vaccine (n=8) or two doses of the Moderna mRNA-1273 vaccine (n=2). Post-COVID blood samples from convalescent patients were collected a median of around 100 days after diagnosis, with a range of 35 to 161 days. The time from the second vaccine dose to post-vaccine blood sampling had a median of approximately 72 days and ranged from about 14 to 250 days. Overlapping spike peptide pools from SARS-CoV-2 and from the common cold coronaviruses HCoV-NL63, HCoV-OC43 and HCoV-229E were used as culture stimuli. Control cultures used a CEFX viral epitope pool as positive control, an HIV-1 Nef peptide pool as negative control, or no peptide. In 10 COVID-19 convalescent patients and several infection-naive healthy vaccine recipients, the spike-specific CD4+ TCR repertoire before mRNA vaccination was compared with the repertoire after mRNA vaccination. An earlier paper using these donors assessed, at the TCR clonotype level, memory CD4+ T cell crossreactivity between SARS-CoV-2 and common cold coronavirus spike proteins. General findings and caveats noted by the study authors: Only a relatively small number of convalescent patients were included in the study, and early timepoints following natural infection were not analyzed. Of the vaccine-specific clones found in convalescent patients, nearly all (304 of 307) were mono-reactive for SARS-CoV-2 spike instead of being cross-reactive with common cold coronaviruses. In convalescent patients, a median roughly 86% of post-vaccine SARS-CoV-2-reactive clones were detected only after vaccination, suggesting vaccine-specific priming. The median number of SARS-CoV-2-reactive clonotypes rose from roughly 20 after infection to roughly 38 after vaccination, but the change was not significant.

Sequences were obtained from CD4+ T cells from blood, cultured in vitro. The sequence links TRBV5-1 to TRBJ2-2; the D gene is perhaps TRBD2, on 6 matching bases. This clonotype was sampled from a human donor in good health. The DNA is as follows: TGCGCCAGCAGTCCAGCGGGCAACGCCGGGGAGCTGTTTTTT. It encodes CASSPAGNAGELFF.